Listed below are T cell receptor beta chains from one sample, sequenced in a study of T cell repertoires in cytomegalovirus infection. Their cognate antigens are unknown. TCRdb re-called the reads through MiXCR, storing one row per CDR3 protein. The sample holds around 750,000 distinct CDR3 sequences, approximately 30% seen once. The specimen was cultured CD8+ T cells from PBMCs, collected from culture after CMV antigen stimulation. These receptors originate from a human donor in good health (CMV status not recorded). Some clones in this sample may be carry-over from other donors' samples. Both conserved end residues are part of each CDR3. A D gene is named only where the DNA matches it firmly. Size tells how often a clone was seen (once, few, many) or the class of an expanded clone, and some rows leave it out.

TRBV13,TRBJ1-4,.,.,TGTGCCAGCAGCTGGACCCAAGATTACGAAAAACTGTTTTTT,CASSWTQDYEKLFF
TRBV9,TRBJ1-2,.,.,TGTGCCAGCAGCCTCTCGGAAATTTACTATGGCTACACCTTC,CASSLSEIYYGYTF
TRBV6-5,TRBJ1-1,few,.,TGTGCCAGCAGCTATCCGGGGGCTAATAGGGACACTGAAGCTTTCTTT,CASSYPGANRDTEAFF
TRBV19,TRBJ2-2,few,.,TGTGCCACTAGTCTTAATAAGGTTCCCGGGGAGCTGTTTTTT,CATSLNKVPGELFF
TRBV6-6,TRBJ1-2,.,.,TGTGCCAGCAGTTACTCGGTTGACGGGAACTATGGCTACACCTTC,CASSYSVDGNYGYTF
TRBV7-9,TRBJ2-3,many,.,TGTGCCAGCAGCCACCGGGACATACACACAGATACGCAGTATTTT,CASSHRDIHTDTQYF
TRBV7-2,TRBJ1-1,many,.,TGTGCCAGCAGCTTCTCGGGGGCTGGTGAAGCTTTCTTT,CASSFSGAGEAFF
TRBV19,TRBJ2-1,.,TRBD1,TGTGCCAGTAGTATAGGGGGACAGGTTTCCGCGGAGCAGTTCTTC,CASSIGGQVSAEQFF
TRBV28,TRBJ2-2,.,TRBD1,TGTGCCAGCAGTTTAAGGGGGACAGTAGCAAACACCGGGGAGCTGTTTTTT,CASSLRGTVANTGELFF
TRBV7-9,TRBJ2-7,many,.,TGTGCCAGCAGCGAAAGGACAGACCCCTACGAGCAGTACTTC,CASSERTDPYEQYF
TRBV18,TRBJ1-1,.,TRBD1,TGTGCCAGCTCCCAGACAGGGTACTATAACACTGAAGCTTTCTTT,CASSQTGYYNTEAFF
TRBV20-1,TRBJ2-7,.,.,TGCAGTGCTAGAAAAGGGGGACTTACCTACGAGCAGTACTTC,CSARKGGLTYEQYF
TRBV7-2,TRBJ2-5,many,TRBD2,TGTGCCAGCAGCTTAGGGGGGACTAGCGGGCCCGGCGGGGAGACCCAGTACTTC,CASSLGGTSGPGGETQYF
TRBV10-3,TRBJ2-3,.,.,TGTGCCATCAGTGAGGATCGAATAGATACGCAGTATTTT,CAISEDRIDTQYF
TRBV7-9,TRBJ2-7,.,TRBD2,TGTGCCAGCAGCTCCCTAGCGGGGGTTTTAGACGAGCAGTACTTC,CASSSLAGVLDEQYF
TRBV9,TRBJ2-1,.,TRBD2,TGTGCCAGCAGCGTACGTAGCGGGGGACCCAATGAGCAGTTCTTC,CASSVRSGGPNEQFF
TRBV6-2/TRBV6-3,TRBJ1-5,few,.,TGTGCCAGCAGCCCGACAGGCTCAAGTCAGCCCCAGCATTTT,CASSPTGSSQPQHF
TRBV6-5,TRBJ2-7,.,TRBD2,TGTGCCAGCAACGGACTAGCGGGGGGATCCTACGAGCAGTACTTC,CASNGLAGGSYEQYF
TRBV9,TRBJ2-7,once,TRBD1,TGTGTCAGCAGCGTAGAGGCCCAGGGGGCGCGATACGAGCAGTACTTC,CVSSVEAQGARYEQYF
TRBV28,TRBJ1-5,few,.,TGTGCCAGCAGTGCCAATCAGCCCCAGCATTTT,CASSANQPQHF
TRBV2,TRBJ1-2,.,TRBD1,TGTGCCAGCAGCGCAGGGGGCATAGATGGCTACACCTTC,CASSAGGIDGYTF
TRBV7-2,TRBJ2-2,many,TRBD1,TGTGCCAGCAGCACCTGGGGGACAGGGACGAACACCGGGGAGCTGTTTTTT,CASSTWGTGTNTGELFF
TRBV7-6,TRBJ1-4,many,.,TGTGCCAGCAGCTCCCCGGTTGGAAAACTGTTTTTT,CASSSPVGKLFF